The 18 T cell receptor beta chains in this list originate from one sample, sequenced in a study of CD8 T cells in ankylosing spondylitis. TCRdb called the 5' RACE reads again in MiXCR, with one record for every CDR3 protein. The table records 150,000 to 200,000 distinct CDR3 sequences, 9.8% of them present only once. The sequenced sample consisted of blood, either unsorted or a sorted T cell fraction (not recorded which). The receptor source for this set is a female donor with ankylosing spondylitis or in good health (not recorded which).

Many counts were recorded for this clonotype. The chain links TRBV29-1 to TRBJ2-7; perhaps TRBD1 as D (5 bases). The CDR3 contains 12 residues. Germline V lookup: CDR1 SQVTM, CDR2 ANQGSEA. V was cut by 6 bases and J by 5 bases, with 14 bases left in between. The chain's CDR3 is CSVAGHFDEQYF. In DNA, the CDR3 is TGCAGCGTGGCAGGACATTTTGACGAGCAGTACTTC.

This clonotype was detected a few times. V gene TRBV12-3 or TRBV12-4 combines with J gene TRBJ2-5; the D is unclear. The CDR3 is made up of 11 amino acids. V lost 3 bases, J lost 8 bases, and 7 bases lay in between. In DNA form, the CDR3 reads TGTGCCAGCAGTTTCGGCAGCACCCAGTACTTC. It specifies CASSFGSTQYF.

In its sample, this clonotype was seen a few times. The V gene is TRBV27, the J gene TRBJ2-1, with D perhaps TRBD2 (7 bases). CDR1 MNHEY and CDR2 SMNVEV come from the germline V gene (reference sequence). The V gene lost 5 bases and the J gene lost 6 bases, with 20 bases spanning the gap. The CDR3 length is 16 residues. The CDR3 DNA reads TGTGCCAGCAGTCCGATGGGGGCGGGAGCCGGCAATGAGCAGTTCTTC. The encoded protein is CASSPMGAGAGNEQFF.

The rearrangement joins TRBV9 to TRBJ2-2; D might be TRBD1 (5 bases). This CDR3 contains 15 residues. Trimming removed 0 bases at V and 3 bases at J, with 9 bases between. Germline CDR1 and CDR2: SGDLS and YYNGEE. The CDR3 is CASSVGTTYTGELFF. CDR3 sequence (DNA): TGTGCCAGCAGCGTAGGGACAACCTACACCGGGGAGCTGTTTTTT.

The rearrangement uses TRBV9 and TRBJ2-1, with 9 bases that match TRBD2. CDR3 length equals 14 residues. Germline CDR1 SGDLS, CDR2 YYNGEE. V trimming: 3 bases; J trimming: 6 bases; junction bases outside the gene matches: 4. In nucleotides, the CDR3 is TGTGCCAGCAGCGCAGCGGGAGGCCCCAATGAGCAGTTCTTC. As protein: CASSAAGGPNEQFF.

This clonotype was observed a handful of times. This sequence joins TRBV28 and TRBJ1-1, with D unclear. CDR1 and CDR2 from the germline V gene are MDHEN and SYDVKM. The CDR3 spans 16 residues. Trimming left V 6 bases short and J 3 bases short, with 20 bases between. Here the CDR3 reads CASSSLTGDRDTEAFF. DNA of the CDR3: TGTGCCAGCAGCTCCCTGACTGGAGATCGGGACACTGAAGCTTTCTTT.

This clonotype showed up just a few times. The chain has TRBV12-3 or TRBV12-4 and TRBJ1-2, with D possibly matching TRBD1 (5 bases). This CDR3 region has 12 residues. Trimming cost V 4 bases and J 7 bases, with 10 bases left between them. CDR3 loop: CASSSAGVGYTF. CDR3 bases: TGTGCCAGCAGTTCCGCGGGGGTTGGCTACACCTTC.

Regarding this clonotype: The DNA is left out, because the CDR3 cannot be placed on it with certainty; the CDR3 is given as TCRdb lists it. The chain employs TRBV23-1 and TRBJ2-2; the table's TRBD1 call for D was not verified on the DNA. TRBV23-1 is identified as an open reading frame with a role that is uncertain. With termini counted, the CDR3 has 15 amino acids. The CDR3 spells CASSLSGQAPGSCFF.

This clonotype was seen more than once but under ten times. Mismatch with germline at one junction end may stem from a read error. The CDR3 DNA follows: TGTGCCAGCAGAGAATATATTTTAGCGGGAGTTCCGAATTTT. Its protein product is CASREYILAGVPNF. The chain carries TRBV2 and TRBJ2-3; the match to TRBD2 covers 9 bases. CDR3 size: 14 residues. Germline CDR1 and CDR2: SNHLY and FYNNEI. Full variable domain (rest looked up from reference TRBV2 and TRBJ2-3): EPEVTQTPSHQVTQMGQEVILRCVPISNHLYFYWYRQILGQKVEFLVSFYNNEISEKSEIFDDQFSVERPDGSNFTLKIRSTKLEDSAMYFCASREYILAGVPNFGPGTRLTVL.

This chain connects TRBV27 to TRBJ2-7; D ambiguous. The CDR3 spans 15 residues. Trimming stripped 0 bases from V and 4 bases from J, with 13 bases between. CDR1 is MNHEY, CDR2 SMNVEV, per germline (reference sequence). This chain's CDR3 is CASSLSPEAAYEQYF. Written as DNA, the CDR3 is TGTGCCAGCAGTTTATCCCCTGAGGCCGCTTACGAGCAGTACTTC.

This clonotype was seen many times. The chain is built from TRBV10-3 and TRBJ1-2; the D gene is possibly TRBD1 (6 bases). This CDR3 has 14 amino acids. The V and J ends lost 8 bases and 3 bases respectively, with 16 bases between them. CDR1 is ENHRY and CDR2 is SYGVKD in the germline V gene. The CDR3 region is CAIGWGRVYYGYTF. CDR3 in DNA: TGTGCCATCGGCTGGGGGCGGGTATACTATGGCTACACCTTC.

This clonotype occurred many times. V and J are TRBV24-1 and TRBJ1-5; D is unresolved. Trimming pared 8 bases from V and 2 bases from J, leaving 9 bases between. Germline V gene lookup returns CDR1 KGHDR and CDR2 SFDVKD. The CDR3 has 13 amino acids. CDR3 sequence reads: CATNSGGNQPQHF. CDR3 nucleotides: TGTGCCACCAACTCAGGAGGCAATCAGCCCCAGCATTTT.

This chain joins TRBV19 and TRBJ1-3; no definite D call. V lost 3 bases and J lost 0, with 6 bases in between. The germline V gene has CDR1 LNHDA and CDR2 SQIVND (reference sequence). This CDR3 is 14 amino acids long. The CDR3 region is CASSISLSGNTIYF. The CDR3 DNA is TGTGCCAGTAGTATCAGTCTCTCTGGAAACACCATATATTTT.

This clonotype came up a few times. The chain is built from TRBV20-1 and TRBJ2-1; 7 bases align to TRBD1. Germline lookup yields CDR1 DFQATT and CDR2 SNEGSKA (reference sequence). Losses at the gene ends were 1 base for V and 8 bases for J; bases not matched to a gene: 5. The CDR3 covers 13 residues. The chain's CDR3 is CSARGHRGHEQFF. The CDR3, as DNA: TGCAGTGCTAGAGGACACAGGGGACATGAGCAGTTCTTC.

The chain carries TRBV7-9 and TRBJ2-1; 7 nucleotides agree with TRBD2. Germline V gives CDR1 SEHNR, CDR2 FQNEAQ (reference sequence). The CDR3 consists of 17 residues. V trimming: 5 bases; J trimming: 10 bases; junction bases outside the gene matches: 20. CDR3 coding DNA: TGTGCCAGCAGCAGCGGGGAAGCGAAGAGCCCCTCTCGAGAGCAGTTCTTC. Translating it yields CASSSGEAKSPSREQFF.

This clonotype was observed a few times. The gene calls are TRBV6-4 and TRBJ1-2; D unresolved. This CDR3 comprises 12 residues. Deletions cut 0 bases from V and 8 bases from J, with 7 bases between. The germline gives CDR1 MRHNA, CDR2 SNTAGT. In DNA, the CDR3 is TGTGCCAGCAGTGACTCGGGGAACGGCTACACCTTC. Translated, it gives CASSDSGNGYTF.

This clonotype occurred many times. The J gene is TRBJ2-1, the V gene TRBV5-1, with D hard to call. This CDR3 comprises 12 residues. Germline V gives CDR1 SGHRS, CDR2 YFSETQ. Trimming removed 0 bases from V and 10 bases from J, with 8 bases in between. Written as DNA, the CDR3 is TGCGCCAGCAGCTTGGACCGACAAGAGCAGTTCTTC. It is translated as CASSLDRQEQFF.

In this sample, this clonotype turned up a few times. The chain links TRBV9 to TRBJ2-2; 7 bases align to TRBD1. There are 18 residues in the CDR3. The V and J ends lost 0 bases and 7 bases, in that order; junction bases with no gene match: 15. Germline CDR1 reads SGDLS; CDR2 reads YYNGEE. In DNA form, the CDR3 reads TGTGCCAGCAGCGTAGAGGGGGACAGTTTTTTTATCAACGGGGAGCTGTTTTTT. Amino acid sequence: CASSVEGDSFFINGELFF.